Below are 10 T cell receptor beta chains sequenced from a single sample in a study of T cell responses to AZD1222 COVID-19 vaccine. Produced via immunoSEQ multiplex PCR; TCRdb's table is partial and in-frame only. This table holds 100,000 or so clones, 86% found once. Source: peripheral blood, taken on day 0 of AZD1222 vaccination. All receptors come from an adult in good health.

The chain employs TRBV19 and TRBJ2-2; 8 bases fit TRBD1. The CDR3 runs to 14 residues. Unmatched junction bases numbered 6, after V lost 9 bases and J lost 3 bases. CDR1 LNHDA and CDR2 SQIVND come from the germline V gene (reference sequence). CDR3 nucleotides: TGTGCCAGCAATACAGGGGGTTACACCGGGGAGCTGTTTTTT. It translates to CASNTGGYTGELFF.

This clone was counted a few times. Here the CDR3 reads CASSEDRISNQPQHF. The CDR3 nucleotides are TGTGCCAGCAGTGAGGACAGGATTAGCAATCAGCCCCAGCATTTT. The chain joins TRBV6-1 to TRBJ1-5, with 7 bases aligning to TRBD1. Germline lookup yields CDR1 MNHNS and CDR2 SASEGT. There are 15 residues in the CDR3. J was trimmed by 0 bases and V by 3 bases; bases with no gene match: 2.

This rearrangement joins TRBV16 to TRBJ1-5; D uncertain. The germline V gene has CDR1 KGHSY and CDR2 FQNENV. The CDR3 totals 14 residues. V gave up 8 bases and J gave up 0 bases, with 11 bases separating them. CDR3 nucleotide sequence: TGTGCCAGCGCCGGAGGTAATAGCAATCAGCCCCAGCATTTT. Amino acid sequence: CASAGGNSNQPQHF.

The chain recombines TRBV18 with TRBJ2-2; D not certain. CDR3 size: 15 residues. Per the germline V gene, CDR1 is KGHSH and CDR2 is LQKENI. V lost 2 bases to trimming and J lost 4 bases, with 11 bases between them. The CDR3 region has the DNA TGTGCCAGCTCACCAGGGTCTCCGGGCACCGGGGAGCTGTTTTTT. This codes for CASSPGSPGTGELFF.

The chain couples TRBV6-5 to TRBJ2-7, with 12 bases identical to TRBD2. V lost 6 bases, J lost 5 bases, and 8 bases stayed unmatched. The CDR3 loop spans 15 amino acids. CDR1 and CDR2 from the germline V gene are MNHEY and SVGAGI. The CDR3 coding sequence is TGTGCCAGCAGGATTCTAGCGGGAGGGATCCACGAGCAGTACTTC. Amino acid sequence: CASRILAGGIHEQYF.

The V gene is TRBV7-9, the J gene TRBJ2-7, with D hard to call. The ends were cut back, 3 bases at V and 3 bases at J, with 6 bases in the middle. The CDR3 totals 12 residues. In germline, CDR1 is SEHNR, CDR2 FQNEAQ (reference sequence). Written as DNA, the CDR3 is TGTGCCAGCAGCTTCCATTTCTACGAGCAGTACTTC. The encoded protein is CASSFHFYEQYF.

The chain links TRBV15 to TRBJ2-7; tentative D call: TRBD2 (6 bases). The CDR3 covers 14 residues. Per germline, CDR1 LNHNV and CDR2 YYDKDF (reference sequence). V gave up 0 bases and J gave up 3 bases, with 9 bases separating them. CDR3 residues: CATSRDRGIYEQYF. The CDR3 nucleotides read TGTGCCACCAGCAGAGATCGGGGGATCTACGAGCAGTACTTC.

The DNA for the CDR3 is TGCGCCAGCAGCTTGGCCGCCAGTGGTGTAACCCTCCACTTT. Its protein is CASSLAASGVTLHF. V and J are TRBV5-1 and TRBJ1-6; D is ambiguous. The germline V and J ends were trimmed by 0 bases and 14 bases, with 15 bases remaining between them. Germline values: CDR1 SGHRS, CDR2 YFSETQ. CDR3 length: 14 residues.

This clone appeared once. V usage is TRBV7-2 and J usage is TRBJ1-4; D not certain. The CDR3 extends over 13 amino acids. V was pared by 4 bases and J by 8 bases, with 11 bases between. The germline CDR1 and CDR2 sequences are SGHTA and FQGNSA. DNA for the CDR3: TGTGCCAGCAGCTCCCTCGGAGGGGAAAAACTGTTTTTT. As protein: CASSSLGGEKLFF.

This rearrangement joins TRBV30 to TRBJ2-5; D is unresolved. The CDR3 sequence is 13 residues long. Per the germline V gene, CDR1 is GTSNPN and CDR2 is SVGIG (reference sequence). Trimming cost V 0 bases and J 3 bases, with 8 bases left between them. CDR3 DNA sequence: TGTGCCTGGAGTGTAGGGTCAGAAGAGACCCAGTACTTC. Protein product: CAWSVGSEETQYF.